A selection of T cell receptor beta chains follows, all from one sample in a study of cytomegalovirus exposure and HLA in healthy donors. Clones were read by immunoSEQ multiplex PCR, and TCRdb kept only the in-frame ones, dropping some. The sample yields 160,000 or so clones, about three quarters seen once. The source material was PBMCs. Receptors were obtained from a woman aged 35 to 49 in good health and CMV-seropositive. The CDR3 runs from the conserved cysteine through the conserved F or W. The order of the fields is CDR3 protein, V gene.

CDR3aa: CASSILLSSYNEQFF; v_gene: TRBV19
CDR3aa: CSAQNSRPEAFF; v_gene: TRBV29-1
CDR3aa: CASSTLTGNEKLFF; v_gene: TRBV6-6
CDR3aa: CASSETGTGNEKLFF; v_gene: TRBV6-1
CDR3aa: CASSSSGDEQYF; v_gene: TRBV6-6
CDR3aa: CASRLGGNTEAFF; v_gene: TRBV6-1
CDR3aa: CASSPGQGIRPLHF; v_gene: TRBV6-1
CDR3aa: CASSNSGGYSGNTIYF; v_gene: TRBV11-2
CDR3aa: CASSSPTRTVYNEQFF; v_gene: TRBV4-1
CDR3aa: CASSETVGAFF; v_gene: TRBV2
CDR3aa: CASSYADTQYF; v_gene: TRBV6-6
CDR3aa: CASRPGTSGEQFF; v_gene: TRBV4-2
CDR3aa: CASSLAGGRNEQFF; v_gene: TRBV9
CDR3aa: CSVEERTGTSGNTIYF; v_gene: TRBV29-1
CDR3aa: CASSPRLYRDNQPQHF; v_gene: TRBV4-1
CDR3aa: CAWSVRRENYEQYF; v_gene: TRBV30
CDR3aa: CASSQDSDTEAFF; v_gene: TRBV5-1
CDR3aa: CASSQIHGGQTINEQFF; v_gene: TRBV9
CDR3aa: CAWSVGGGGELFF; v_gene: TRBV30
CDR3aa: CASRYSGTGNYTF; v_gene: TRBV10-2
CDR3aa: CASSLGAGGYTGELFF; v_gene: TRBV5-4
CDR3aa: CASSYSGGHNNEQFF; v_gene: TRBV6-6
CDR3aa: CASSANQPGGVRGSEKLFF; v_gene: TRBV6-1
CDR3aa: CASTLKGQIPNEQFF; v_gene: TRBV19
CDR3aa: CASSSGGNQPQHF; v_gene: TRBV28
CDR3aa: CASSFLPQDNPSAQYF; v_gene: TRBV5-5
CDR3aa: CASSVVAGGSGNTIYF; v_gene: TRBV9
CDR3aa: CASSPGGGQNLFIPGNTIYF; v_gene: TRBV5-5
CDR3aa: CASSVLQETQYF; v_gene: TRBV5-4
CDR3aa: CASSIGYQPQHF; v_gene: TRBV19
CDR3aa: CASSYGTGYVEQYF; v_gene: TRBV6-6
CDR3aa: CASSESHRNYGYTF; v_gene: TRBV6-5
CDR3aa: CASSDSGTGRGYSNQPQHF; v_gene: TRBV5-6
CDR3aa: CASSLKYRSSYEQYF; v_gene: TRBV5-1
CDR3aa: CASSSEGVDTEAFF; v_gene: TRBV5-4
CDR3aa: CASSLGTARNTEAFF; v_gene: TRBV7-8
CDR3aa: CASSFGRENEKLFF; v_gene: TRBV5-1